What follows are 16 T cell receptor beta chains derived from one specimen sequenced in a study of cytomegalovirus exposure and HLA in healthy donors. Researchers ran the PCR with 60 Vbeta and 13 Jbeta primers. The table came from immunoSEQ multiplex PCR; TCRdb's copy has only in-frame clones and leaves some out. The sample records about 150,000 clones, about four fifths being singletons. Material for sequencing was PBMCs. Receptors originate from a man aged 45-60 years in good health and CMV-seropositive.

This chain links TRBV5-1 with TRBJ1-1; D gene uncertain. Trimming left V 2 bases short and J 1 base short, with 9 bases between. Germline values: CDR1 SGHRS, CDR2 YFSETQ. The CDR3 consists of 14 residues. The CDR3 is CASSFTSGNTEAFF. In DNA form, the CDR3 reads TGCGCCAGCAGCTTCACTTCAGGGAACACTGAAGCTTTCTTT.

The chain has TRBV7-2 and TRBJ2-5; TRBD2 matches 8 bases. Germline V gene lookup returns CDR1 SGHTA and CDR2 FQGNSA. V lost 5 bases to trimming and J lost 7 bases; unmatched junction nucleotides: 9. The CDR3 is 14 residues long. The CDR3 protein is CASSRPGTRVTQYF. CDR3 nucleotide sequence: TGTGCCAGCAGCCGACCCGGGACTAGGGTGACCCAGTACTTC.

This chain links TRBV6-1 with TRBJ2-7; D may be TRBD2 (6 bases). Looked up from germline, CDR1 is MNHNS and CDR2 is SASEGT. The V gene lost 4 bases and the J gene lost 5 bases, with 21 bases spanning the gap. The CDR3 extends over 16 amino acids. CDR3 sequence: CASSGRGVNGGDEQYF. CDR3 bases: TGTGCCAGCAGTGGTCGCGGGGTCAATGGGGGAGACGAGCAGTACTTC.

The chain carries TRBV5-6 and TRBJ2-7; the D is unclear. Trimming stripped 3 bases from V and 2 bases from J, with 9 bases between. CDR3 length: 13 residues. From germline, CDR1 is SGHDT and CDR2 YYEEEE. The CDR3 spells CASSSVFPYEQYF. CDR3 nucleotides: TGTGCCAGCAGCTCTGTATTCCCCTACGAGCAGTACTTC.

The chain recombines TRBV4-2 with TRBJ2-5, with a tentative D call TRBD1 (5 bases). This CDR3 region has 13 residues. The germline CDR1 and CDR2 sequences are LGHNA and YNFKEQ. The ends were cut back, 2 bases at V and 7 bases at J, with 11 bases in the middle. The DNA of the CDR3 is TGTGCCAGCAGCCAAAGTGGAAGGGGGACCCAGTACTTC. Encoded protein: CASSQSGRGTQYF.

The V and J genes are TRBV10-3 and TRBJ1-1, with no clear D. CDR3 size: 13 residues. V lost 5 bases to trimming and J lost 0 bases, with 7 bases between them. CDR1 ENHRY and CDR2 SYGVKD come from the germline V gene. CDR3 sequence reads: CAISLSVNTEAFF. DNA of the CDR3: TGTGCCATCAGTCTGTCCGTGAACACTGAAGCTTTCTTT.

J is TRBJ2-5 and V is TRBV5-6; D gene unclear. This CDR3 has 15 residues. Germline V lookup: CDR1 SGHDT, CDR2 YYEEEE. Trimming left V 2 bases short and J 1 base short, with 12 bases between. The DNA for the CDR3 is TGTGCCAGCAGCTTTCAGCTCTTAGCCCAAGAGACCCAGTACTTC. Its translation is CASSFQLLAQETQYF.

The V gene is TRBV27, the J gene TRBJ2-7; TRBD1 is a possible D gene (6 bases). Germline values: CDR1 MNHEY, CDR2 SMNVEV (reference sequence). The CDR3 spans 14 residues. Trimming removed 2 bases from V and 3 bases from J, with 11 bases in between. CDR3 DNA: TGTGCCAGCAGTTTAAGACAGGCCCTCTACGAGCAGTACTTC. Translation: CASSLRQALYEQYF.

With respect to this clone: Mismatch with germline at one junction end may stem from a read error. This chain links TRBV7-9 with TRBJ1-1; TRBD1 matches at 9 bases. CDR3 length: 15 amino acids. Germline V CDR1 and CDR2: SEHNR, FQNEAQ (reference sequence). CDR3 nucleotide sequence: TGTTCCAGCAGCCTACGGACAGGGGAGGCCACTGAAGCTTTCTTT. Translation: CSSSLRTGEATEAFF. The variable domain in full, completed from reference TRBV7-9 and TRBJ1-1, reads DTGVSQNPRHKITKRGQNVTFRCDPISEHNRLYWYRQTLGQGPEFLTYFQNEAQLEKSRLLSDRFSAERPKGSFSTLEIQRTEQGDSAMYLCSSSLRTGEATEAFFGQGTRLTVV.

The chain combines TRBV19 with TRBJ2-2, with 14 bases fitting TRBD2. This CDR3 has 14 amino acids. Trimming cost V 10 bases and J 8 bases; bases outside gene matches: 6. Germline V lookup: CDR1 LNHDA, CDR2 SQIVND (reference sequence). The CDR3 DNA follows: TGTGCCACCCGACTAGCGGGAGGGCCTGGGGAGCTGTTTTTT. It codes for CATRLAGGPGELFF.

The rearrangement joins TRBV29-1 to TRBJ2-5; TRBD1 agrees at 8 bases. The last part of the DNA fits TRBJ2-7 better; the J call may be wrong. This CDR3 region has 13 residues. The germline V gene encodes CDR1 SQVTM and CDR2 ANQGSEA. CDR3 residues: CSAERQGPYEQYF. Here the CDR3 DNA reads TGCAGCGCGGAAAGACAGGGGCCCTACGAGCAGTACTTC.

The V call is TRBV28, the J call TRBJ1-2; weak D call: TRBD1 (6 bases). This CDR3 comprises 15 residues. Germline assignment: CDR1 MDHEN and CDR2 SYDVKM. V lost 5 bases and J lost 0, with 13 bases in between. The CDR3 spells CASSRWDKANYGYTF. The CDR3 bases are TGTGCCAGCAGTCGATGGGACAAGGCTAACTATGGCTACACCTTC.

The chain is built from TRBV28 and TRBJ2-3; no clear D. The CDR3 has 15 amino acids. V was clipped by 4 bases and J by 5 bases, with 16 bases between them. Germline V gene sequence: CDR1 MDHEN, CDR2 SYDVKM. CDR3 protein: CASSSNSLVGDTQYF. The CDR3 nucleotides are TGTGCCAGCAGTTCGAACAGCCTGGTCGGAGATACGCAGTATTTT.

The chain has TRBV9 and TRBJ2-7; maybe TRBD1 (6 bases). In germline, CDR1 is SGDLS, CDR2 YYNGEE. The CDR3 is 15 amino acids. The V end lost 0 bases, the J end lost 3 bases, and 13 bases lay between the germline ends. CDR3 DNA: TGTGCCAGCAGCGTAGCAATGGGACAAAGCTACGAGCAGTACTTC. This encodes CASSVAMGQSYEQYF.

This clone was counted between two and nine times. For the CDR3, the DNA is TGTGCCATCAGTGAGGCCAGGGAGGAGGGCTACACCTTC. It is translated as CAISEAREEGYTF. The V and J genes are TRBV10-3 and TRBJ1-2, with D tentatively TRBD1 (5 bases). CDR1 and CDR2 (germline): ENHRY, SYGVKD. Trimming stripped 2 bases from V and 8 bases from J, with 12 bases between. This CDR3 is built from 13 residues.

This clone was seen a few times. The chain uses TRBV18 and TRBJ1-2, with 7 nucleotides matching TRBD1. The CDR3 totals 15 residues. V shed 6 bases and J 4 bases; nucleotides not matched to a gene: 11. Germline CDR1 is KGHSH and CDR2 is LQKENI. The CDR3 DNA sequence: TGTGCCAGCTCCCCGACTGGACAGGAGGTCTATGGCTACACCTTC. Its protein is CASSPTGQEVYGYTF.